This paragraph covers one T cell receptor (beta chain) sequence. The sample belongs to a study of technical replicates of blood from a few donors. Assay: immunoSEQ multiplex PCR; the TCRdb copy retains only in-frame clones and omits some. The table lists around 69,000 clones, over 75% of them singletons. This CDR3 is built from 15 residues. V lost 0 bases, J lost 6 bases, and 12 bases lay in between. Sequencing was done on a sample of PBMCs. The chain is built from TRBV23-1 and TRBJ1-3; TRBD1 might be the D (6 bases). TRBV23-1 is designated an ORF whose function remains uncertain. This TCR was recovered from a human donor in good health. Some clones in this sample may be carry-over from other donors' samples. The CDR3 DNA reads as TGCGCCAGCAGTCAATCCCCCACAGGGAAAAACACCATATATTTT. This encodes CASSQSPTGKNTIYF.